The clone carrying this T cell receptor (beta chain) was recorded a few times. Its antigen is not known. With MiXCR, TCRdb called clones anew from the PCR reads. Seen here are tens of thousands of clones, roughly 27% observed once, and the top ten hold 14%. V lost 7 bases and J lost 1; bases outside the gene matches: 8. This CDR3 comprises 16 residues. The sample originates from a study of metastatic and nonmetastatic thyroid tumors. About the study: For malignant and benign thyroid patients, tumor or nodule tissue and blood were the sources whose repertoires were compared. General study results and limits: Reportedly, malignant thyroid tumors had significantly higher TCR beta diversity than benign nodules, in blood and tumor.

Thyroid surgery took place with no prior treatment in any patient. The sequenced sample consisted of tumor tissue. This sequence was found in a male donor with papillary thyroid cancer or a benign thyroid nodule (not recorded which). Some clones in this sample may be carry-over from other donors' samples. The chain links TRBV12-3 or TRBV12-4 to TRBJ2-2, with 8 bases that match TRBD1. The CDR3 nucleotides read TGTGCCAGCACCCCCCCAGGGACAGGGAACACCGGGGAGCTGTTTTTT. It encodes CASTPPGTGNTGELFF.